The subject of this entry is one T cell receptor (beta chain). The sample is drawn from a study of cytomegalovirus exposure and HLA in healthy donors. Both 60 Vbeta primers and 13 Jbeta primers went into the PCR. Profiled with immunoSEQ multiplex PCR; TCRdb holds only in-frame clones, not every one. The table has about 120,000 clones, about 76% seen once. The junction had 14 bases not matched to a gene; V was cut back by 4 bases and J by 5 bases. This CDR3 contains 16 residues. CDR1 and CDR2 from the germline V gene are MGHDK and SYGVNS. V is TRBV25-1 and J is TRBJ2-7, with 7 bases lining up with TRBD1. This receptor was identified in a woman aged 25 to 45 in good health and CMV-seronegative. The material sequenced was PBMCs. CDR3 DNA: TGTGCCAGCAGTGCGGACTGGACAGGCGGTGGGCACGAGCAGTACTTC. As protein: CASSADWTGGGHEQYF.